This TCR beta chain was profiled in a study of CD4 T cells in relation to SARS-CoV-2 and coronaviruses. About the study: TCR beta CDR3s were sequenced after 10-day antigen culture of PBMCs.

Produced via immunoSEQ multiplex PCR; TCRdb's table is partial and in-frame only. The table includes fewer than 45,000 clones, 84% detected once. The CDR3 sequence is 16 residues long. The germline V and J ends were trimmed by 1 base and 0 bases, with 13 bases remaining between them. CDR1 and CDR2 from the germline V gene are LNHDA and SQIVND (reference sequence). Findings of the study overall: No crossreactivity against non-spike viral proteins was tested here.

As to this clone: Its matching antigen is unknown.

V and J are TRBV19 and TRBJ2-7; D possibly corresponds to TRBD1 (5 bases). This clonotype was sampled from an adult with COVID-19. The specimen was naive CD4+ T cells from PBMCs, cultured in vitro. The subset is: naive CD4+ T cells isolated by negative enrichment. The CDR3 nucleotides are TGTGCCAGTAGTATAGCCGTGGCAGGGTACTCCTACGAGCAGTACTTC. Residues: CASSIAVAGYSYEQYF.